The 12 T cell receptor beta chains in this list originate from one sample, sequenced in a study of T cells in Graves' hyperthyroidism and ophthalmopathy (dated by TCRdb to between 2018 and 2020). The library was generated by multiplex PCR. TCRdb lists the instrument as Illumina HiSeq 2000. The TCR beta CDR3 regions were amplified from RNA transcripts. The TCR CDR3 was subjected to a first round of RT-PCR using the HTBI primer set and the Qiagen OneStep RT-PCR kit. TCRdb redid the processing of the public reads, applying fastp at Q25 and MiXCR, and retained in-frame beta chains. Rows matching on CDR3 protein sequence are summarized as one entry with the most common DNA and genes. The sample table shows fewer than 650,000 distinct CDR3 sequences, and over 45% are seen once. In total, the top ten clones hold about two fifths of the sample. Source material: peripheral blood or thyroid tissue (not recorded which). The source is an adult woman with Graves' disease, either hyperthyroidism or ophthalmopathy (not recorded which).

V is TRBV10-1 and J is TRBJ2-2; no definite D call. Germline CDR1 is WNHNN and CDR2 is SYGVQD (reference sequence). Trimming left V 3 bases short and J 11 bases short, with 13 bases between. CDR3 length: 13 amino acids. The CDR3 here is CASSESLPGELFF. Written as DNA, the CDR3 is TGCGCCAGCAGTGAATCCTTACCGGGCGAGCTGTTTTTT.

V usage is TRBV29-1 and J usage is TRBJ1-4, with D unclear. CDR3 size: 11 residues. Germline assignment: CDR1 SQVTM and CDR2 ANQGSEA. V lost 4 bases to trimming and J lost 7 bases, with 7 bases between them. The CDR3: CSVARVEKLFF. CDR3 sequence (DNA): TGCAGCGTTGCAAGGGTTGAAAAACTGTTTTTT. Based on the CDR3 plus reference TRBV29-1 and TRBJ1-4, the full variable domain is SAVISQKPSRDICQRGTSLTIQCQVDSQVTMMFWYRQQPGQSLTLIATANQGSEATYESGFVIDKFPISRPNLTFSTLTVSNMSPEDSSIYLCSVARVEKLFFGSGTQLSVL.

The table lists this clonotype with a few counts. V gene TRBV7-9 combines with J gene TRBJ2-1; D is ambiguous. V dropped 5 bases and J dropped 10 bases, with 21 bases sitting between them. The CDR3 is made up of 15 amino acids. Germline CDR1 reads SEHNR; CDR2 reads FQNEAQ (reference sequence). The DNA for the CDR3 is TGTGCCAGCAGCCCTGGTGACCTTGCGGCCGCGGAGCAGTTCTTC. Amino acids: CASSPGDLAAAEQFF.

Comment on this clonotype: At one boundary the junction diverges from the germline segment, which might be a read error. The genes are TRBV5-1 and TRBJ2-7; 7 nucleotides align to TRBD1. CDR1 and CDR2 from the germline V gene are SGHRS and YFSETQ. This CDR3 comprises 14 residues. The CDR3 coding sequence is TGCGCCAGCAGCTTGCAGACAGGGCCCTACGGGCAGTACTTC. Amino acid sequence: CASSLQTGPYGQYF.

This clonotype was detected ten times or more. The chain employs TRBV20-1 and TRBJ1-1, with D possibly TRBD1 on 5 matching bases. From germline, CDR1 is DFQATT and CDR2 SNEGSKA (reference sequence). V lost 5 bases, J lost 13 bases, and 17 bases lay in between. This CDR3 spans 11 amino acids. The CDR3 nucleotides are TGCAGTGCTGGAGGGGCAGCATCCGGTTTCTTT. As protein: CSAGGAASGFF.

Concerning this clonotype: Possible read error: a much larger clone is one base away. The gene calls are TRBV5-1 and TRBJ2-2; 11 positions agree with TRBD1. Germline V lookup: CDR1 SGHRS, CDR2 YFSETQ. The CDR3 extends over 15 amino acids. The trim removed 7 bases at V and 4 bases at J, leaving 6 bases unmatched. CDR3 sequence: CASGSGQGATGELFF. The CDR3 region has the DNA TGCGCCAGCGGCTCCGGACAGGGGGCCACCGGGGAGCTGTTTTTT.

V and J are TRBV20-1 and TRBJ2-2; D remains ambiguous. This CDR3 comprises 14 residues. Trimming took 0 bases from V and 6 from J, leaving 11 bases between them. CDR1 is DFQATT, CDR2 SNEGSKA, per germline (reference sequence). In DNA form, the CDR3 reads TGCAGTGCTAGAGAAGCGTCTAGTGCCGGGGAGCTGTTTTTT. Its protein product is CSAREASSAGELFF.

This clonotype was detected ten times or more. The V and J genes are TRBV10-3 and TRBJ2-2; D unresolved. V lost 8 bases and J lost 0, with 7 bases in between. The CDR3 sequence is 13 residues long. Germline V lookup: CDR1 ENHRY, CDR2 SYGVKD. In nucleotides, the CDR3 is TGTGCCATCTACGACTCGAACACCGGGGAGCTGTTTTTT. This gives the protein CAIYDSNTGELFF.

This clonotype was seen ten or more times. The V gene is TRBV7-9, the J gene TRBJ2-6, with D perhaps TRBD1 (5 bases). Trimming took off 7 bases at V and 1 base at J, with 11 bases between the two ends. There are 15 residues in the CDR3. Per germline, CDR1 SEHNR and CDR2 FQNEAQ (reference sequence). Here the CDR3 DNA reads TGTGCCAGCACCATAAAGGGGTCTGGGGCCAACGTCCTGACTTTC. The encoded protein is CASTIKGSGANVLTF.

The table lists this clonotype with a few counts. The chain recombines TRBV24-1 with TRBJ1-5; D is perhaps TRBD1 (5 bases). CDR3 length: 16 amino acids. Looked up from germline, CDR1 is KGHDR and CDR2 is SFDVKD. The V gene lost 2 bases and the J gene lost 1 base, with 11 bases spanning the gap. The CDR3 is CATSDSFRDSNQPQHF. The DNA for the CDR3 is TGTGCCACCAGTGATTCGTTTCGGGACAGCAATCAGCCCCAGCATTTT.

The chain has TRBV20-1 and TRBJ1-6, with D perhaps matching TRBD1 (5 bases). Germline values: CDR1 DFQATT, CDR2 SNEGSKA (reference sequence). CDR3 length equals 15 residues. The V gene lost 1 base and the J gene lost 10 bases, with 17 bases spanning the gap. CDR3 in amino acids: CSARVRGSGRSPLHF. The CDR3 DNA reads TGCAGTGCTAGAGTGCGAGGGTCGGGGCGGTCACCCCTCCACTTT.

The gene calls are TRBV5-1 and TRBJ2-2; TRBD2 agrees at 7 bases. The CDR3 totals 15 residues. The germline gives CDR1 SGHRS, CDR2 YFSETQ. With V trimmed by 4 bases and J by 6 bases, 9 bases remained unmatched. CDR3: CASSGIAGDPGELFF. CDR3 sequence (DNA): TGCGCCAGCAGCGGGATTGCGGGAGATCCCGGGGAGCTGTTTTTT.